The 31 T cell receptor beta chains in this list originate from one sample, sequenced in a study of blood T cell repertoires in COVID-19. The table came from immunoSEQ multiplex PCR; TCRdb's copy has only in-frame clones and leaves some out. The table records about 74,000 clones, approximately 84% of them present only once. Specimen: peripheral blood. Receptors originate from a man between 65 and 85 years old with acute or convalescent COVID-19.

The gene calls are TRBV5-1 and TRBJ2-3, with 12 positions matching TRBD1. The CDR3 consists of 15 residues. In germline, CDR1 is SGHRS, CDR2 YFSETQ. Trimming cost V 1 base and J 8 bases; bases outside gene matches: 5. CDR3 loop: CASSLTGQGAGTQYF. The CDR3 DNA reads as TGCGCCAGCAGCTTGACGGGACAGGGGGCAGGTACGCAGTATTTT.

This rearrangement joins TRBV6-6 to TRBJ2-7; TRBD2 matches 15 bases. CDR1 MNHNY and CDR2 SVGAGI come from the germline V gene (reference sequence). CDR3 length equals 16 residues. V lost 2 bases and J lost 7; bases outside the gene matches: 6. For the CDR3, the DNA is TGTGCCAGCAGTTACACGGGGACTAGCGGGAGGCCTGAGCAGTACTTC. It translates to CASSYTGTSGRPEQYF.

The chain employs TRBV7-8 and TRBJ2-3; TRBD2 agrees at 9 bases. This CDR3 has 15 amino acids. J gave up 2 bases and V 5 bases, and 5 bases lay outside the gene matches. Germline CDR1 and CDR2: SGHVS and FQNEAQ. The CDR3: CASSALAGTTDTQYF. The DNA for the CDR3 is TGTGCCAGCAGCGCCCTAGCGGGAACCACAGATACGCAGTATTTT.

The rearrangement uses TRBV7-8 and TRBJ1-5; a possible D gene is TRBD1 (5 bases). CDR3 length: 15 amino acids. CDR1 and CDR2 from the germline V gene are SGHVS and FQNEAQ. V lost 1 base to trimming and J lost 5 bases, with 12 bases between them. CDR3 sequence (DNA): TGTGCCAGCAGCTTAGGCAGGGAGGCGTATCAGCCCCAGCATTTT. It codes for CASSLGREAYQPQHF.

The gene calls are TRBV4-3 and TRBJ2-1; 11 nucleotides match TRBD2. This CDR3 comprises 16 residues. V dropped 4 bases and J dropped 5; count of bases not matched to a gene: 7. Germline V gives CDR1 LGHNA, CDR2 YSLEER. The CDR3 nucleotides are TGCGCCAGCAGCCTCGAACTAGCGGGGGCCAACAATGAGCAGTTCTTC. Encoded protein: CASSLELAGANNEQFF.

The genes are TRBV7-3 and TRBJ2-1, with a possible D match to TRBD2 (6 bases). The germline gives CDR1 SGHTA, CDR2 FQGTGA. CDR3 size: 15 residues. With 5 bases removed from V and 6 bases from J, the gap between germline ends came to 17 bases. CDR3 protein: CASSPRGGPSNEQFF. The CDR3, as DNA: TGTGCCAGCAGCCCTCGGGGAGGTCCGAGCAATGAGCAGTTCTTC.

This clone was found once. The V call is TRBV19, the J call TRBJ1-2; D is possibly TRBD1 (6 bases). This CDR3 contains 17 residues. The V gene lost 7 bases and the J gene lost 1 base, with 22 bases spanning the gap. Looked up from germline, CDR1 is LNHDA and CDR2 is SQIVND (reference sequence). For the CDR3, the DNA is TGTGCCAGTACCGCCGGGGGGGCCTTCCATCTTAACTATGGCTACACCTTC. It yields the protein CASTAGGAFHLNYGYTF.

The chain couples TRBV15 to TRBJ2-1, with D possibly TRBD2 on 6 matching bases. The CDR3 covers 15 residues. Germline-derived CDR1 and CDR2 are LNHNV and YYDKDF (reference sequence). V lost 3 bases and J 1 base, leaving 10 bases between the germline ends. The CDR3: CATSRKSGSYNEQFF. The CDR3 coding sequence is TGTGCCACCAGCAGGAAAAGCGGGTCCTACAATGAGCAGTTCTTC.

CDR3 in amino acids: CAISESGDAGETQYF. CDR3 DNA sequence: TGTGCCATCAGTGAATCAGGGGATGCCGGAGAGACCCAGTACTTC. This chain links TRBV10-3 with TRBJ2-5, with a possible D match to TRBD1 (6 bases). The CDR3 consists of 15 residues. CDR1 is ENHRY, CDR2 SYGVKD, per germline. V lost 3 bases, J lost 4 bases, and 15 bases lay in between.

This clone has only one observation. The V gene is TRBV9, the J gene TRBJ2-7, with D possibly TRBD1 on 6 matching bases. The V and J ends lost 0 bases and 5 bases respectively, with 12 bases between them. Germline loops: CDR1 SGDLS, CDR2 YYNGEE. There are 14 residues in the CDR3. The CDR3 region is CASSVGNRADEQYF. The CDR3 nucleotides read TGTGCCAGCAGCGTAGGTAACAGGGCCGACGAGCAGTACTTC.

This chain joins TRBV7-2 and TRBJ2-3; 8 bases align to TRBD2. The CDR3 totals 14 residues. After removal of 4 bases from V and 1 base from J, the junction contained 1 base not matched to a gene. The germline CDR1 and CDR2 sequences are SGHTA and FQGNSA. The CDR3 region is CASSSSGRTDTQYF. For the CDR3, the DNA is TGTGCCAGCAGCTCTAGCGGGCGCACAGATACGCAGTATTTT.

This sequence joins TRBV18 and TRBJ2-5; 7 bases agree with TRBD1. The CDR3 contains 16 residues. Germline values: CDR1 KGHSH, CDR2 LQKENI. Unmatched junction bases numbered 9, after V lost 2 bases and J lost 3 bases. Here the CDR3 reads CASSPRTGRPEETQYF. The CDR3 DNA is TGTGCCAGCTCACCAAGGACAGGCAGGCCCGAAGAGACCCAGTACTTC.

The gene calls are TRBV7-9 and TRBJ2-7, with a possible D match to TRBD2 (6 bases). Trimming left V 3 bases short and J 7 bases short, with 19 bases between. Germline CDR1 SEHNR, CDR2 FQNEAQ (reference sequence). The length of the CDR3 is 15 residues. The CDR3 bases are TGTGCCAGCAGCTTCCGGGGGACCGCTGGGGGAGAGCAGTACTTC. Translated: CASSFRGTAGGEQYF.

This chain uses TRBV7-9 with TRBJ2-3; D is unclear. CDR1 is SEHNR and CDR2 is FQNEAQ in the germline V gene (reference sequence). This CDR3 contains 13 residues. Trimming removed 5 bases from V and 0 bases from J, with 6 bases in between. DNA for the CDR3: TGTGCCAGCAGCCTTTTAAGCACAGATACGCAGTATTTT. This encodes CASSLLSTDTQYF.

The chain recombines TRBV28 with TRBJ2-7, with 10 positions matching TRBD2. V lost 7 bases, J lost 4 bases, and 16 bases stayed unmatched. Germline CDR1 and CDR2: MDHEN and SYDVKM. This CDR3 comprises 17 residues. The CDR3 here is CASTRRLASGSLYEQYF. In nucleotides, the CDR3 is TGTGCCAGCACCCGCCGCCTAGCTAGCGGGAGTTTATACGAGCAGTACTTC.

This chain joins TRBV9 and TRBJ2-1, with TRBD2 identical over 9 bases. Germline-derived CDR1 and CDR2 are SGDLS and YYNGEE. V shed 3 bases, J shed 8 bases, and the junction held 3 bases outside the gene matches. The CDR3 runs to 13 residues. The CDR3 DNA reads TGTGCCAGCAGCGACTCTAGCGGGGATGAGCAGTTCTTC. This gives the protein CASSDSSGDEQFF.

The chain employs TRBV6-4 and TRBJ2-3; D may be TRBD2 (6 bases). Germline CDR1 reads MRHNA; CDR2 reads SNTAGT. Trimming took 3 bases from V and 10 from J, leaving 11 bases between them. The CDR3 runs 12 residues. The CDR3 here is CASSELGGPQYF. CDR3 DNA: TGTGCCAGCAGTGAACTCGGGGGTCCGCAGTATTTT.

On this clone: Other DNA sequences in this specimen translate into the identical CDR3. The chain uses TRBV27 and TRBJ2-7, with 8 bases lining up with TRBD1. This CDR3 contains 13 residues. Germline V gene data show CDR1 as MNHEY and CDR2 as SMNVEV (reference sequence). V dropped 5 bases and J dropped 3; count of bases not matched to a gene: 3. The CDR3 coding sequence is TGTGCCAGCAGTGGCACAGGGGGCTACGAGCAGTACTTC. Translated, it gives CASSGTGGYEQYF.

This clone was counted once. The chain is built from TRBV13 and TRBJ1-3; the D is unclear. Looked up from germline, CDR1 is PRHDT and CDR2 is FYEKMQ (reference sequence). CDR3 length equals 15 residues. V was pared by 6 bases and J by 0 bases, with 12 bases between. DNA for the CDR3: TGTGCCAGCAGTCCCAGACATTCCTCTGGAAACACCATATATTTT. Protein sequence: CASSPRHSSGNTIYF.

The chain carries TRBV4-3 and TRBJ2-2; TRBD2 agrees at 8 bases. The junction had 3 bases not matched to a gene; V was cut back by 2 bases and J by 1 base. This CDR3 has 16 residues. Germline V gene data show CDR1 as LGHNA and CDR2 as YSLEER. CDR3 protein: CASSQFLAGNTGELFF. CDR3 nucleotides: TGCGCCAGCAGCCAATTCCTAGCGGGGAACACCGGGGAGCTGTTTTTT.

The rearrangement uses TRBV27 and TRBJ1-2; D unclear. Germline CDR1 MNHEY, CDR2 SMNVEV (reference sequence). CDR3 size: 13 residues. Between the trimmed V and J ends, which lost 8 bases and 5 bases, there was a span of 15 bases. CDR3 protein: CASAPEGRYGYTF. The DNA for the CDR3 is TGTGCCAGCGCCCCAGAGGGTCGGTATGGCTACACCTTC.

This rearrangement joins TRBV3-1 (or the pseudogene TRBV3-2) to TRBJ1-1, with 8 bases identical to TRBD1. The CDR3 spans 11 residues. The germline V gene encodes CDR1 LGHDT and CDR2 YNNKEL (reference sequence). V shed 4 bases and J 8 bases; nucleotides not matched to a gene: 0. The CDR3 bases are TGTGCCAGCAGCCGGACAGGGGAAGCTTTCTTT. Protein product: CASSRTGEAFF.

The chain employs TRBV5-1 and TRBJ2-5; 7 positions match TRBD1. Germline V gives CDR1 SGHRS, CDR2 YFSETQ. The CDR3 sequence is 14 residues long. After removal of 4 bases from V and 9 bases from J, the junction contained 12 bases not matched to a gene. CDR3 nucleotides: TGCGCCAGCAGCGAAGACAGGGAGAAGAGACCCCAGTACTTC. This codes for CASSEDREKRPQYF.

The rearrangement joins TRBV27 to TRBJ2-2; D unresolved. Per the germline V gene, CDR1 is MNHEY and CDR2 is SMNVEV (reference sequence). Deletions cut 2 bases from V and 0 bases from J, with 4 bases between. CDR3 length equals 14 residues. CDR3 amino acids: CASSLNTNTGELFF. The CDR3 nucleotides read TGTGCCAGCAGTTTAAACACGAACACCGGGGAGCTGTTTTTT.

The V and J genes are TRBV19 and TRBJ1-2, with D perhaps TRBD1 (6 bases). CDR3 size: 15 residues. The V end lost 0 bases, the J end lost 0 bases, and 8 bases lay between the germline ends. Germline CDR1 LNHDA, CDR2 SQIVND (reference sequence). CDR3 coding DNA: TGTGCCAGTAGTATAGAGCGGACAGCTAACTATGGCTACACCTTC. This codes for CASSIERTANYGYTF.

As for this clone: Germline is not matched at one junction end, which may reflect a read error. The J gene is TRBJ2-7, the V gene TRBV6-1; D could derive from TRBD1 or TRBD2 (5 bases each). The CDR3 runs 15 residues. CDR1 is MNHNS and CDR2 is SASEGT in the germline V gene. The CDR3 DNA follows: TGTGCCAGCAGGGAAGAGGGTTTCAAGGGGTACGAGCAGTACTTC. Amino acids: CASREEGFKGYEQYF.

V gene TRBV7-3 combines with J gene TRBJ1-6; the match to TRBD1 covers 11 bases. The CDR3 is 16 amino acids. Looked up from germline, CDR1 is SGHTA and CDR2 is FQGTGA. The V gene end was trimmed by 5 bases and the J gene end by 7 bases; junction bases not matched to a gene: 7. The CDR3 sequence is CASSLLGQGANSPLHF. CDR3 nucleotide sequence: TGTGCCAGCAGCCTACTCGGACAGGGGGCGAATTCACCCCTCCACTTT.

The chain joins TRBV7-2 to TRBJ1-2; D gene uncertain. The germline V gene has CDR1 SGHTA and CDR2 FQGNSA. Trimming pared 2 bases from V and 4 bases from J, leaving 8 bases between. This CDR3 is built from 13 residues. The DNA for the CDR3 is TGTGCCAGCAGCTTATCCGTTCTCTATGGCTACACCTTC. Translating gives CASSLSVLYGYTF.

This rearrangement joins TRBV10-3 to TRBJ2-7, with TRBD2 matching 9 bases. The CDR3 covers 14 residues. V was pared by 7 bases and J by 2 bases, with 6 bases of the junction left unmatched. Germline V gene data show CDR1 as ENHRY and CDR2 as SYGVKD. The CDR3 region has the DNA TGTGCCATCAAAGGACTAGCGACGACCTACGAGCAGTACTTC. Translation gives CAIKGLATTYEQYF.

The chain combines TRBV5-1 with TRBJ2-2; the match to TRBD2 covers 7 bases. After removal of 3 bases from V and 1 base from J, the junction contained 9 bases not matched to a gene. Germline V CDR1 and CDR2: SGHRS, YFSETQ. The CDR3 loop spans 17 amino acids. CDR3 sequence: CASSWVGGVKNTGELFF. CDR3 coding DNA: TGCGCCAGCAGCTGGGTGGGGGGGGTGAAGAACACCGGGGAGCTGTTTTTT.

This chain links TRBV5-6 with TRBJ2-1; no firm D call. V lost 4 bases, J lost 0 bases, and 11 bases lay in between. This CDR3 is 15 amino acids long. Looked up from germline, CDR1 is SGHDT and CDR2 is YYEEEE. The DNA for the CDR3 is TGTGCCAGCAGCCTGGGCCTCGGCTCCTACAATGAGCAGTTCTTC. Its translation: CASSLGLGSYNEQFF.